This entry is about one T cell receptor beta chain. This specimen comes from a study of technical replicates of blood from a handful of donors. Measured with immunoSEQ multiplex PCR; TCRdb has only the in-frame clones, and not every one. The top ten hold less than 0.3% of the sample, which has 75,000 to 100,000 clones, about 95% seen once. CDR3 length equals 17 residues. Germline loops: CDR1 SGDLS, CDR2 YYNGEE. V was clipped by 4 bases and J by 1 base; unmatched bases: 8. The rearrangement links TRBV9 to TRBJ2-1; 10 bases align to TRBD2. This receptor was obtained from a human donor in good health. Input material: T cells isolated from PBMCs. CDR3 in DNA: TGTGCCAGCAGCTCCGAACTAGCGGGACAGTCCTACAATGAGCAGTTCTTC. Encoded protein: CASSSELAGQSYNEQFF.